Listed below are T cell receptor beta chains from one sample, sequenced in a study of T cell responses to AZD1222 COVID-19 vaccine. Sequencing used immunoSEQ multiplex PCR; TCRdb keeps in-frame clones, though not all of them. The table records approximately 150,000 clones, roughly 90% of them present only once. Sequences were derived from peripheral blood, sampled on day 0 of AZD1222 vaccination. These receptors all stem from an adult in good health. Both conserved end residues are part of each CDR3. Fields, in order: D gene, V gene, clone size, J gene, CDR3 protein, CDR3 DNA. A D gene is named only where the DNA matches it firmly. Expanded clones are given a class, and other clones once, few, many or no size at all.

.	TRBV15	few	TRBJ2-5	CATSEGPQGTQYF	TGTGCCACCAGCGAAGGGCCCCAGGGGACCCAGTACTTC
TRBD2	TRBV4-1	.	TRBJ2-1	CASSQDETSGYNEQFF	TGCGCCAGCAGCCAAGATGAGACTAGCGGGTACAATGAGCAGTTCTTC
TRBD2	TRBV7-8	.	TRBJ2-5	CASSWSAGLATQETQYF	TGTGCCAGCAGCTGGAGCGCTGGACTAGCGACGCAAGAGACCCAGTACTTC
TRBD1	TRBV10-3	few	TRBJ2-2	CAISESGQGIGELFF	TGTGCCATCAGTGAGTCCGGACAGGGGATCGGGGAGCTGTTTTTT
.	TRBV18	.	TRBJ2-5	CASSPLRLGETQYF	TGTGCCAGCTCACCACTGCGACTTGGAGAGACCCAGTACTTC
TRBD1	TRBV28	.	TRBJ1-3	CASSTSRFGTGAGNTIYF	TGTGCCAGCAGTACCTCCCGCTTCGGGACAGGGGCTGGAAACACCATATATTTT
.	TRBV10-1	.	TRBJ2-4	CASSHQSDYF	TGCGCCAGCAGTCACCAATCGGATTACTTC
.	TRBV11-2	.	TRBJ1-1	CASSSPATEAFF	TGTGCCAGCAGCTCACCGGCCACTGAAGCTTTCTTT
.	TRBV7-9	.	TRBJ2-2	CASSSGRGAAGELFF	TGTGCCAGCAGCTCAGGGCGCGGTGCGGCCGGGGAGCTGTTTTTT
TRBD1	TRBV10-2	few	TRBJ1-5	CASKGTGGGQPQHF	TGCGCCAGCAAAGGGACAGGGGGCGGTCAGCCCCAGCATTTT
.	TRBV2	.	TRBJ1-2	CASSPQGSGYTF	TGTGCCAGCAGTCCTCAGGGTAGCGGCTACACCTTC
.	TRBV7-2	.	TRBJ1-1	CASSLLGAFF	TGTGCCAGCAGCTTGTTAGGAGCTTTCTTT
TRBD1	TRBV18	.	TRBJ1-5	CASSPTGGGQPQHF	TGTGCCAGCTCACCAACAGGGGGGGGTCAGCCCCAGCATTTT
TRBD2	TRBV28	.	TRBJ2-1	CASSLEAGSSYNEQFF	TGTGCCAGCAGTTTAGAAGCGGGAAGCTCCTACAATGAGCAGTTCTTC
TRBD1	TRBV30	.	TRBJ2-7	CAWSDGTAHEQYF	TGTGCCTGGAGTGACGGGACAGCACACGAGCAGTACTTC
.	TRBV9	.	TRBJ2-7	CASSLGDSSYEQYF	TGTGCCAGCAGTCTCGGCGACTCCTCCTACGAGCAGTACTTC
TRBD2	TRBV6-6	.	TRBJ2-7	CASNPAGTSDYEQYF	TGTGCCAGCAATCCCGCCGGGACTAGCGACTACGAGCAGTACTTC
.	TRBV4-1	.	TRBJ2-1	CASSHLHKGDNEQFF	TGCGCCAGCAGCCATCTACACAAAGGGGACAATGAGCAGTTCTTC
.	TRBV5-1	.	TRBJ1-1	CASSLDRGNTEAFF	TGCGCCAGCAGCTTGGATCGGGGGAACACTGAAGCTTTCTTT
TRBD1	TRBV29-1	few	TRBJ1-5	CSVRTGGQPQHF	TGCAGCGTTAGAACAGGGGGCCAGCCCCAGCATTTT
.	TRBV21-1	.	TRBJ1-5	CASSKELRENPYSNQPQHF	TGTGCCAGCAGCAAAGAGTTAAGAGAGAACCCTTATAGCAATCAGCCCCAGCATTTT
TRBD2	TRBV28	.	TRBJ2-7	CASRTSGSYEQYF	TGTGCCAGCAGGACTAGCGGGAGTTACGAGCAGTACTTC
.	TRBV5-4	.	TRBJ1-1	CASSSQGNTEAFF	TGTGCCAGCAGCTCACAGGGAAACACTGAAGCTTTCTTT
TRBD2	TRBV12-3/TRBV12-4	.	TRBJ2-5	CASSLRTSGTQYF	TGTGCCAGCAGTTTGAGGACTAGCGGGACCCAGTACTTC
.	TRBV6-1	.	TRBJ1-5	CASSDGGGRGLIYSNQPQHF	TGTGCCAGCAGTGATGGGGGGGGCAGGGGCCTGATTTATAGCAATCAGCCCCAGCATTTT
.	TRBV5-4	.	TRBJ2-7	CASSAGVSSYEQYF	TGTGCCAGCAGCGCCGGGGTATCCTCCTACGAGCAGTACTTC
.	TRBV6-5	.	TRBJ1-3	CASSRQPWEGDTIYF	TGTGCCAGCAGCCGTCAGCCCTGGGAAGGGGACACCATATATTTT